This is a list of T cell receptor beta chains from one sample in a study of CD8 T cells in Susac syndrome. MiXCR, run by TCRdb on the immunoSEQ multiplex PCR reads, gives a single entry per CDR3 protein. The sample contains 150,000 to 200,000 distinct CDR3 sequences, approximately 95% of which appear only once. The sequenced material came from CD4+ T cells from PBMCs. These receptors were collected from a human donor in good health. The CDR3 runs from the conserved cysteine through the conserved F or W.

V	J	CDR3
TRBV1	TRBJ1-1	CTSSQIRSAFF
TRBV7-6	TRBJ2-3	CASSLGDGGRADTQYF
TRBV7-9	TRBJ2-5	CASSLRSRLQETQYF
TRBV20-1	TRBJ2-3	CSARRTSGATDTQYF
TRBV4-2	TRBJ2-3	CASSPRASAADTQYF
TRBV6-5	TRBJ1-3	CASRLGTLSNTIYF
TRBV18	TRBJ1-5	CASSLTRTFDQPQHF
TRBV6-6	TRBJ1-5	CASSLRGAGGNQPQHF
TRBV29-1	TRBJ2-7	CSARGGIAEQYF
TRBV19	TRBJ1-2	CASTVNYGYTF
TRBV12-3/TRBV12-4	TRBJ2-1	CASSRLAGGGKQFF
TRBV29-1	TRBJ1-2	CSVEHLSNYGYTF
TRBV7-9	TRBJ1-2	CASSYPRTGDNYGYTF
TRBV20-1	TRBJ1-5	CSAEEGHQPQHF
TRBV18	TRBJ2-1	CASSPRAPVGSYNEQFF
TRBV5-1	TRBJ1-1	CASSPQDRAGTEAFF
TRBV29-1	TRBJ2-7	CSVTPGTREQYF
TRBV4-3	TRBJ2-3	CASSPGGTGGWDTQYF
TRBV10-3	TRBJ1-5	CAISEGTGWKDQPQHF
TRBV29-1	TRBJ1-5	CSVRAGSNQPQHF
TRBV20-1	TRBJ1-5	CSASQGIRQPQHF
TRBV5-1	TRBJ1-2	CASSTRTGTVDGYTF
TRBV20-1	TRBJ1-2	CSAREGSYYGYTF
TRBV7-9	TRBJ2-2	CASSLARSGTGELFF
TRBV11-1	TRBJ2-6	CASSISGANVLTF
TRBV20-1	TRBJ2-5	CSARDTRGGRETQYF
TRBV29-1	TRBJ2-2	CSVEAFGNTGELFF
TRBV3-1	TRBJ1-4	CASSPRGGGEKLFF
TRBV28	TRBJ2-5	CASSFETFRETQYF
TRBV20-1	TRBJ1-5	CSARGFNQPQHF
TRBV20-1	TRBJ1-5	CSARGGQPQHF
TRBV6-1	TRBJ1-2	CASSEGGQGYYGYTF
TRBV7-2	TRBJ2-7	CASSFGGDSYEQYF
TRBV2	TRBJ1-1	CASNPTRGIAEAFF
TRBV5-6	TRBJ1-2	CASSFYDSYGYTF
TRBV12-3/TRBV12-4	TRBJ2-7	CASSLSWAQSEQYF
TRBV11-3	TRBJ2-3	CASSPGVAGMDTQYF
TRBV28	TRBJ2-5	CASSPFRAQETQYF
TRBV18	TRBJ1-5	CASSRGADNQPQHF
TRBV18	TRBJ1-2	CASSPRSENPNYGYTF
TRBV5-6	TRBJ1-5	CASSLISGGNQPQHF
TRBV20-1	TRBJ2-5	CSARTGDYGTQYF
TRBV30	TRBJ1-5	CAWSVKTGGRFQPQHF
TRBV7-9	TRBJ2-5	CASSRTVSSETQYF
TRBV3-1	TRBJ2-1	CASSQGRGLWFF
TRBV30	TRBJ2-7	CAWSWQGGREQYF
TRBV30	TRBJ2-2	CAWSDKRTGEAGELFF
TRBV28	TRBJ1-5	CASSSRDRGLGQPQHF
TRBV7-9	TRBJ2-7	CASSLPGQWEQYF
TRBV10-3	TRBJ1-1	CAISILQGSTEAFF
TRBV12-5	TRBJ2-7	CASGLVLGGHSYEQYF